One and the same sample provided the 8 T cell receptor beta chains below, sequenced in a study of T cells after yellow fever vaccination. A single record per CDR3 protein comes from TCRdb applying MiXCR to the 5' RACE reads. This repertoire shows roughly 250,000 distinct CDR3 sequences, about an eighth found once; its top ten account for approximately 0.49%. The source was CD4+ T cells sorted from PBMCs, collected 45 days after the yellow fever booster vaccination. The receptors stem from a man aged 25-45 years who received the YFV17D yellow fever vaccine.

This rearrangement joins TRBV18 to TRBJ2-7; 8 bases are shared with TRBD2. Germline V lookup: CDR1 KGHSH, CDR2 LQKENI. The V and J ends lost 3 bases and 5 bases, in that order; junction bases with no gene match: 9. The CDR3 sequence is 15 residues long. The CDR3 bases are TGTGCCAGCTCACCGAAGGGCGCGGGAGGAGACGAGCAGTACTTC. Its translation: CASSPKGAGGDEQYF. Based on the CDR3 plus reference TRBV18 and TRBJ2-7, the full variable domain is NAGVMQNPRHLVRRRGQEARLRCSPMKGHSHVYWYRQLPEEGLKFMVYLQKENIIDESGMPKERFSAEFPKEGPSILRIQQVVRGDSAAYFCASSPKGAGGDEQYFGPGTRLTVT.

The V call is TRBV5-1, the J call TRBJ2-3, with 7 bases aligning to TRBD2. The germline V gene encodes CDR1 SGHRS and CDR2 YFSETQ. The CDR3 runs 16 residues. The V and J ends lost 5 bases and 0 bases, in that order; junction bases with no gene match: 9. Here the CDR3 reads CASRIPASGSTDTQYF. The CDR3, as DNA: TGCGCCAGCAGGATCCCGGCTAGCGGAAGCACAGATACGCAGTATTTT.

This clonotype was recorded many times. This chain joins TRBV7-6 and TRBJ2-3; no clear D. The germline V gene has CDR1 SGHVS and CDR2 FNYEAQ. V lost 0 bases and J lost 4, with 2 bases in between. This CDR3 is built from 12 residues. In DNA form, the CDR3 reads TGTGCCAGCAGCTTAGCCCCAGATACGCAGTATTTT. It is translated as CASSLAPDTQYF.

This chain joins TRBV20-1 and TRBJ2-1; D call uncertain. V gave up 0 bases and J gave up 15 bases, with 15 bases separating them. Germline lookup yields CDR1 DFQATT and CDR2 SNEGSKA (reference sequence). There are 12 residues in the CDR3. The CDR3 region is CSARDRLGNRFF. Written as DNA, the CDR3 is TGCAGTGCTAGAGATCGGTTAGGGAATAGGTTCTTC.

The rearrangement joins TRBV6-5 to TRBJ2-2, with 10 bases that match TRBD2. V was pared by 6 bases and J by 6 bases, with 7 bases of the junction left unmatched. The CDR3 is 15 amino acids. The germline gives CDR1 MNHEY, CDR2 SVGAGI. The CDR3 nucleotides read TGTGCCAGCAGACCCAGTGGGACTAGCGCCGGGGAGCTGTTTTTT. Its translation: CASRPSGTSAGELFF.

V gene TRBV18 combines with J gene TRBJ2-7; tentatively, D is TRBD1 or TRBD2 (5 bases each). This CDR3 region has 14 residues. Trimming shortened V by 3 bases and J by 2 bases, and 11 bases separated the two germline ends. Germline assignment: CDR1 KGHSH and CDR2 LQKENI. The CDR3 bases are TGTGCCAGCTCACCCAGGGTGGGGGCCTACGAGCAGTACTTC. The encoded protein is CASSPRVGAYEQYF.

The chain combines TRBV7-3 with TRBJ2-3; D call uncertain. Germline CDR1 is SGHTA and CDR2 is FQGTGA. This CDR3 region has 14 residues. With 4 bases removed from V and 3 bases from J, the gap between germline ends came to 11 bases. For the CDR3, the DNA is TGTGCCAGCAGCTCCCCATCGAGGACAGATACGCAGTATTTT. This sequence encodes CASSSPSRTDTQYF.

In its sample, this clonotype was seen a few times. The genes are TRBV5-1 and TRBJ1-5, with D possibly being TRBD1 (5 bases). The V end was cut by 5 bases, the J end by 2 bases, with 8 bases between. Germline CDR1 and CDR2: SGHRS and YFSETQ. This CDR3 spans 13 amino acids. CDR3 loop: CASSEGGNQPQHF. The CDR3 nucleotides are TGCGCCAGCAGTGAAGGGGGCAATCAGCCCCAGCATTTT.